One sample yielded the 19 T cell receptor beta chains listed below, sequenced in a study of T-cell reconstitution after alpha-beta-depleted transplantation in children. Molecular barcoding with unique molecular identifiers was used for the TCRbeta library. TCRdb re-called the PCR reads through MiXCR, storing one row per CDR3 protein. The table lists 490,000 or so distinct CDR3 sequences, 12% of them singletons. The sample was PBMCs from the stem cell graft donor, taken from the stem cell graft. The origin of the receptors is a human donor who donated a stem cell graft to a child with combined immunodeficiency.

The chain joins TRBV19 to TRBJ2-1; TRBD2 agrees at 8 bases. Germline CDR1 is LNHDA and CDR2 is SQIVND (reference sequence). The CDR3 is 15 amino acids. J was trimmed by 8 bases and V by 5 bases; bases with no gene match: 11. The CDR3 sequence is CASSPGLGEVDEQFF. The DNA of the CDR3 is TGTGCCAGTAGTCCGGGACTAGGTGAGGTGGATGAGCAGTTCTTC. Full variable domain (remainder filled in from reference TRBV19 and TRBJ2-1): DGGITQSPKYLFRKEGQNVTLSCEQNLNHDAMYWYRQDPGQGLRLIYYSQIVNDFQKGDIAEGYSVSREKKESFPLTVTSAQKNPTAFYLCASSPGLGEVDEQFFGPGTRLTVL.

This clonotype was seen many times. The chain is built from TRBV29-1 and TRBJ1-1; no firm D call. V lost 5 bases and J lost 1, with 5 bases in between. The CDR3 runs to 11 residues. CDR1 is SQVTM and CDR2 is ANQGSEA in the germline V gene. The CDR3 DNA reads as TGCAGCGTTCAGGAGAACACTGAAGCTTTCTTT. Its translation is CSVQENTEAFF.

The chain uses TRBV15 and TRBJ2-5; D perhaps matches TRBD2 (5 bases). V was pared by 0 bases and J by 7 bases, with 15 bases between. Germline V CDR1 and CDR2: LNHNV, YYDKDF (reference sequence). This CDR3 has 15 residues. CDR3 sequence (DNA): TGTGCCACCAGCAGAGATAAAGGGCTAGCTGGGACCCAGTACTTC. Its translation: CATSRDKGLAGTQYF.

This clonotype was picked up a small number of times. The V and J genes are TRBV5-1 and TRBJ1-4; D gene unclear. The V end lost 0 bases, the J end lost 5 bases, and 8 bases lay between the germline ends. CDR1 is SGHRS, CDR2 YFSETQ, per germline. The CDR3 runs to 14 residues. The CDR3 protein is CASSLGHQNEKLFF. CDR3 DNA sequence: TGCGCCAGCAGCTTGGGACACCAAAATGAAAAACTGTTTTTT.

J is TRBJ2-7 and V is TRBV7-9, with D possibly matching TRBD1 (6 bases). Trimming removed 1 base from V and 7 bases from J, with 17 bases in between. The CDR3 runs to 15 residues. The germline V gene encodes CDR1 SEHNR and CDR2 FQNEAQ (reference sequence). CDR3 region: CASSLVQGILREQYF. CDR3 DNA: TGTGCCAGCAGCTTAGTCCAGGGGATATTGCGGGAGCAGTACTTC.

This clonotype came up a few times. The chain joins TRBV20-1 to TRBJ1-1; the D gene is possibly TRBD1 (6 bases). The CDR3 is 12 amino acids. In germline, CDR1 is DFQATT, CDR2 SNEGSKA (reference sequence). Trimming pared 6 bases from V and 4 bases from J, leaving 12 bases between. The CDR3 region is CSARTEGTEAFF. In DNA form, the CDR3 reads TGCAGTGCCCGGACAGAGGGCACTGAAGCTTTCTTT.

The table lists this clonotype with a few counts. CDR3 loop: CASSGRGTGELFF. The CDR3 nucleotides read TGTGCCAGCAGTGGGAGGGGCACCGGGGAGCTGTTTTTT. This rearrangement joins TRBV28 to TRBJ2-2; TRBD2 matches at 7 bases. This CDR3 region has 13 residues. Trimming removed 5 bases from V and 4 bases from J; junction bases left unmatched: 1. The germline gives CDR1 MDHEN, CDR2 SYDVKM.

This clonotype was counted between two and nine times. This chain uses TRBV12-3 or TRBV12-4 with TRBJ2-5; D unclear. This CDR3 contains 14 residues. The V end was cut by 5 bases, the J end by 7 bases, with 17 bases between. CDR3 in amino acids: CASSPTGLLGTQYF. The CDR3 DNA is TGTGCCAGCAGTCCTACGGGTCTGCTAGGGACCCAGTACTTC.

The chain links TRBV2 to TRBJ2-5, with D perhaps given as TRBD1 or TRBD2 (5 bases each). The CDR3 length is 13 residues. Between the trimmed V and J ends, which lost 6 bases and 7 bases, there was a span of 15 bases. Looked up from germline, CDR1 is SNHLY and CDR2 is FYNNEI. The CDR3: CASSGDRLGTQYF. The DNA for the CDR3 is TGTGCCAGCAGCGGGGACCGATTAGGGACCCAGTACTTC.

Many counts were recorded for this clonotype. This chain uses TRBV5-6 with TRBJ2-7; a possible D gene is TRBD2 (6 bases). V lost 0 bases, J lost 1 base, and 29 bases lay in between. The germline V gene has CDR1 SGHDT and CDR2 YYEEEE. The CDR3 has 21 amino acids. CDR3 nucleotide sequence: TGTGCCAGCAGCTTGGAGGGGCGGGGAGCGTCCTCTAGCCTTTTTTCCTACGAGCAGTACTTC. It encodes CASSLEGRGASSSLFSYEQYF.

This clonotype was recorded at least ten times. The V gene is TRBV5-6, the J gene TRBJ1-5, with 8 bases lining up with TRBD1. Germline V gene data show CDR1 as SGHDT and CDR2 as YYEEEE. CDR3 length: 13 residues. With 5 bases clipped from V and 6 bases from J, the junction kept 4 bases outside the gene matches. CDR3 residues: CASSLDRGQPQHF. Written as DNA, the CDR3 is TGTGCCAGCAGTCTAGACAGGGGTCAGCCCCAGCATTTT. Based on the CDR3 plus reference TRBV5-6 and TRBJ1-5, the full variable domain is DAGVTQSPTHLIKTRGQQVTLRCSPKSGHDTVSWYQQALGQGPQFIFQYYEEEERQRGNFPDRFSGHQFPNYSSELNVNALLLGDSALYLCASSLDRGQPQHFGDGTRLSIL.

A few counts support this clonotype. This chain joins TRBV27 and TRBJ1-6, with D maybe TRBD1 (6 bases). V lost 0 bases and J lost 7, with 13 bases in between. The germline V gene encodes CDR1 MNHEY and CDR2 SMNVEV (reference sequence). CDR3 size: 16 residues. CDR3 residues: CASSLSPGAPNSPLHF. CDR3 sequence (DNA): TGTGCCAGCAGTTTATCACCGGGGGCGCCGAATTCACCCCTCCACTTT.

The sample holds many counts of this clonotype. The DNA of the CDR3 is TGTGCCAGCAGTTTAACCCCGACAGGGTGGGACACTGAAGCTTTCTTT. It yields the protein CASSLTPTGWDTEAFF. J is TRBJ1-1 and V is TRBV12-3 or TRBV12-4; TRBD1 matches at 7 bases. The CDR3 totals 16 residues. The ends lost 2 bases at V and 3 bases at J; junction bases unmatched: 9.

In its sample, this clonotype was seen many times. J is TRBJ2-1 and V is TRBV12-3 or TRBV12-4; D tentatively fits TRBD1 or TRBD2 (5 bases each). V lost 3 bases and J lost 9, with 6 bases in between. CDR3 size: 11 residues. CDR3 protein: CASSFGGEQFF. The CDR3 DNA sequence: TGTGCCAGCAGTTTTGGGGGTGAGCAGTTCTTC.

The V gene is TRBV7-2, the J gene TRBJ1-1, with unresolved D. Trimming removed 5 bases from V and 8 bases from J, with 6 bases in between. This CDR3 has 10 amino acids. Germline V gives CDR1 SGHTA, CDR2 FQGNSA. The CDR3 here is CASSKTEAFF. For the CDR3, the DNA is TGTGCCAGCAGCAAAACCGAAGCTTTCTTT.

This rearrangement joins TRBV5-1 to TRBJ1-1; no clear D gene. V was cut by 0 bases and J by 0 bases, with 12 bases left in between. This CDR3 region has 16 residues. Germline lookup yields CDR1 SGHRS and CDR2 YFSETQ. The chain's CDR3 is CASSLGGFRMNTEAFF. The CDR3 coding sequence is TGCGCCAGCAGCTTGGGAGGGTTTCGCATGAACACTGAAGCTTTCTTT.

This clonotype appeared many times. This chain joins TRBV29-1 and TRBJ2-1; tentatively, D is TRBD2 (7 bases). Trimming cost V 3 bases and J 8 bases, with 11 bases left between them. Germline V gives CDR1 SQVTM, CDR2 ANQGSEA. CDR3 length: 12 residues. CDR3 in DNA: TGCAGCGTTGAGTGGGAGGGGGATGAGCAGTTCTTC. This encodes CSVEWEGDEQFF.

A few counts support this clonotype. The chain recombines TRBV2 with TRBJ2-5; unclear D gene. Germline V gives CDR1 SNHLY, CDR2 FYNNEI. CDR3 length equals 13 residues. V lost 9 bases, J lost 1 base, and 12 bases lay in between. CDR3 loop: CASVRHLQETQYF. The CDR3 DNA follows: TGTGCCAGTGTACGTCACCTCCAAGAGACCCAGTACTTC.

A note on this clonotype: Compared with germline, one end of the junction differs, possibly owing to a read error. In nucleotides, the CDR3 is TGTACCAGCAGTGGGGGGGCTGAAAAACTGTTTTTT. Residues: CTSSGGAEKLFF. The chain is built from TRBV27 and TRBJ1-4, with TRBD1 as a possible D gene (6 bases). CDR3 size: 12 residues. Germline assignment: CDR1 MNHEY and CDR2 SMNVEV (reference sequence).